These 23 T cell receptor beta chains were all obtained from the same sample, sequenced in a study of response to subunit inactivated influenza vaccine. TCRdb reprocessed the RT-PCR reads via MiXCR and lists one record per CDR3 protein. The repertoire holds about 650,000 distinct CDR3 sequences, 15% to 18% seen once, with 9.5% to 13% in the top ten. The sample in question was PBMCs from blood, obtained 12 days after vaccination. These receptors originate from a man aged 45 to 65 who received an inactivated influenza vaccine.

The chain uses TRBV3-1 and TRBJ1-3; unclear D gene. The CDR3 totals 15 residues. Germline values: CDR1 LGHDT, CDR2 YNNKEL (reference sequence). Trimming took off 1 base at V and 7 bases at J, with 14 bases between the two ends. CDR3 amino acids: CASSQGTAGGNTIYF. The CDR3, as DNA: TGTGCCAGCAGCCAAGGGACGGCTGGAGGGAACACCATATATTTT.

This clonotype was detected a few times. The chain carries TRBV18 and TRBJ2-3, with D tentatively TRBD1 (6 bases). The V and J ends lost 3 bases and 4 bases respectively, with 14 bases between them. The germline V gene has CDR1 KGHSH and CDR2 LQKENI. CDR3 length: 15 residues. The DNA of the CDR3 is TGTGCCAGCTCACCCCAGGGGATCGGCGCAGATACGCAGTATTTT. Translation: CASSPQGIGADTQYF.

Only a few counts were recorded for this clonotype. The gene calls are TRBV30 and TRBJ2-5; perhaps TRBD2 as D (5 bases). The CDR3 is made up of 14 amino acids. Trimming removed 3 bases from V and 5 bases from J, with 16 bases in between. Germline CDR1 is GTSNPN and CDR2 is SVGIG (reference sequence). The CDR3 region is CAWRADDFFETQYF. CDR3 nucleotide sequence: TGTGCCTGGAGAGCGGACGACTTCTTCGAGACCCAGTACTTC.

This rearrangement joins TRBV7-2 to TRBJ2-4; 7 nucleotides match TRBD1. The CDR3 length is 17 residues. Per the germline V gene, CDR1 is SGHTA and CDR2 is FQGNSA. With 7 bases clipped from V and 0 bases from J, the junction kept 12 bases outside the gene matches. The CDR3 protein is CASIGTSDRLAKNIQYF. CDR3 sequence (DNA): TGTGCCAGCATCGGAACTTCGGACAGGCTAGCCAAAAACATTCAGTACTTC.

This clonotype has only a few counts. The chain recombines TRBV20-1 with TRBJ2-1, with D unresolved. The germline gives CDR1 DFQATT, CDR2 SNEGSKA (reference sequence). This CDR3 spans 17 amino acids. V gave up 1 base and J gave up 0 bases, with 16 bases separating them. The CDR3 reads CSARAGQGSSSYNEQFF. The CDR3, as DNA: TGCAGTGCTAGAGCCGGTCAAGGATCCTCCTCCTACAATGAGCAGTTCTTC.

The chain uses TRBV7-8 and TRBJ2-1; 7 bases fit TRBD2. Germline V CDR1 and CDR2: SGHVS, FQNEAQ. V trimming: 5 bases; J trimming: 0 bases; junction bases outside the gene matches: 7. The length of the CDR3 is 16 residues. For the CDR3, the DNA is TGTGCCAGCAGCCAACAGCGGGGTGTCTCCTACAATGAGCAGTTCTTC. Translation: CASSQQRGVSYNEQFF.

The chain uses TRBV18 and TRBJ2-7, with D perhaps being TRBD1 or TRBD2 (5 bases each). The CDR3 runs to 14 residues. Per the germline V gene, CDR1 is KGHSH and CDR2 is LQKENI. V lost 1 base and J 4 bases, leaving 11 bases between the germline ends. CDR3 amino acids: CASSPLGELYEQYF. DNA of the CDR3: TGTGCCAGCTCACCACTGGGGGAGCTTTACGAGCAGTACTTC.

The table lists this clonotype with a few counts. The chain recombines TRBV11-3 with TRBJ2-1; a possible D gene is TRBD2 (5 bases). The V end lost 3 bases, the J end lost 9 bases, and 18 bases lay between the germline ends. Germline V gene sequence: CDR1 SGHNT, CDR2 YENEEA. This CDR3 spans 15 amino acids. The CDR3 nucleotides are TGTGCCAGCAGCTTCGGCGGGTTGGGGAAATTTGAGCAGTTCTTC. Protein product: CASSFGGLGKFEQFF.

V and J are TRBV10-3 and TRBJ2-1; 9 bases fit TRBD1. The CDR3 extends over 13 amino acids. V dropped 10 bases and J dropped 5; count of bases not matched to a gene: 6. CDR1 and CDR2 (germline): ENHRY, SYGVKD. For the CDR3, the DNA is TGTGCCACACGGGACAGGGTAGACAATGAGCAGTTCTTC. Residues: CATRDRVDNEQFF.

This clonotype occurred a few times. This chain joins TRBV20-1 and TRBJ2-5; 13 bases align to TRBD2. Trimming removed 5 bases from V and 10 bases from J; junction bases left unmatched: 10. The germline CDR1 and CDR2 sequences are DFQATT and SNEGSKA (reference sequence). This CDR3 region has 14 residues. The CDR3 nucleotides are TGCAGTGCTTCCGGGACTAGCGGGACAAGGGGCCAGTACTTC. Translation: CSASGTSGTRGQYF.

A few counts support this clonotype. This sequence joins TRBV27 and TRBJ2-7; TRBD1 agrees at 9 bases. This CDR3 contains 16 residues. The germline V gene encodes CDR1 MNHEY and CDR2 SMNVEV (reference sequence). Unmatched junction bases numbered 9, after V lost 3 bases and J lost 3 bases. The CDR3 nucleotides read TGTGCCAGCAGTTTGGGGAGACCGGGACAGGGCTACGAGCAGTACTTC. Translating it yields CASSLGRPGQGYEQYF.

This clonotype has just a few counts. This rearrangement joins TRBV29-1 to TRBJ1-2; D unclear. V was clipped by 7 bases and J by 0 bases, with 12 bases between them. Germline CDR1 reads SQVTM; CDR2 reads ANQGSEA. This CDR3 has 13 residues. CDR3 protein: CSATVLANYGYTF. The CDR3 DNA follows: TGCAGCGCTACAGTGTTAGCTAACTATGGCTACACCTTC. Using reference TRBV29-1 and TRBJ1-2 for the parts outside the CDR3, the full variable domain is SAVISQKPSRDICQRGTSLTIQCQVDSQVTMMFWYRQQPGQSLTLIATANQGSEATYESGFVIDKFPISRPNLTFSTLTVSNMSPEDSSIYLCSATVLANYGYTFGSGTRLTVV.

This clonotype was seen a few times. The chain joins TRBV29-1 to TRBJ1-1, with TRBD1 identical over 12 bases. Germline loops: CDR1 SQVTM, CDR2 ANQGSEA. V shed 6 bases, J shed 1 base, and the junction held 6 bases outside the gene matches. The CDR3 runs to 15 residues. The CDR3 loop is CSVVGQGASNTEAFF. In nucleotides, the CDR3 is TGCAGCGTGGTGGGACAGGGGGCTTCGAACACTGAAGCTTTCTTT.

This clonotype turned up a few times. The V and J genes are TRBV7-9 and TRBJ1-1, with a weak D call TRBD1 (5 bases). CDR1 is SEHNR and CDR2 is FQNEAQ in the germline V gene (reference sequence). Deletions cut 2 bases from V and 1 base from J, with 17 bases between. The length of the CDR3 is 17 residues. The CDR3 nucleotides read TGTGCCAGCAGCTTATCATCTAAGCGGGGGAGGAACACTGAAGCTTTCTTT. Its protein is CASSLSSKRGRNTEAFF.

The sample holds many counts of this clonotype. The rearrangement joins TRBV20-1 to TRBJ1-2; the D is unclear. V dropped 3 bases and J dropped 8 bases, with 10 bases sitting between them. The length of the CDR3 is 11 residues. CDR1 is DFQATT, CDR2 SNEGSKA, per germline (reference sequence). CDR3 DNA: TGCAGTGCTAGCATTAGGAGCGGCTACACCTTC. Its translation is CSASIRSGYTF.

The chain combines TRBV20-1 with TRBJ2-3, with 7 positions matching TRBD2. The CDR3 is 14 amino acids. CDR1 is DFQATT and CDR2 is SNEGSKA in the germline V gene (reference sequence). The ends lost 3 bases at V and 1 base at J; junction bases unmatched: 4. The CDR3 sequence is CSASRAGGTDTQYF. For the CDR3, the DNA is TGCAGTGCTAGTCGGGCGGGGGGCACAGATACGCAGTATTTT.

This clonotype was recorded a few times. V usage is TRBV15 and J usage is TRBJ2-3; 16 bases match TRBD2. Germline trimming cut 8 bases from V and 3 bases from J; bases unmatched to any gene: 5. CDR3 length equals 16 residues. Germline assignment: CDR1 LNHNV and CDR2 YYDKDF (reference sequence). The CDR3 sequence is CATGQGLAGGTDTQYF. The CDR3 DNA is TGTGCCACCGGCCAGGGACTAGCGGGAGGGACAGATACGCAGTATTTT. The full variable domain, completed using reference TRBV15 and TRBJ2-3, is DAMVIQNPRYQVTQFGKPVTLSCSQTLNHNVMYWYQQKSSQAPKLLFHYYDKDFNNEADTPDNFQSRRPNTSFCFLDIRSPGLGDTAMYLCATGQGLAGGTDTQYFGPGTRLTVL.

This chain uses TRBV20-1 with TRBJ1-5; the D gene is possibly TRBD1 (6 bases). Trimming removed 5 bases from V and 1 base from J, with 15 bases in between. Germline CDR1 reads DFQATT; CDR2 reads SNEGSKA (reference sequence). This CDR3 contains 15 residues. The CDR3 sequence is CSAGSSGVSNQPQHF. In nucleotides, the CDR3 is TGCAGTGCTGGAAGTTCAGGGGTGAGCAATCAGCCCCAGCATTTT.

CDR3 DNA: TGCGCCAGCAGCTTGGCGGGGAGTAACTCTGGAAACACCATATATTTT. Translating it yields CASSLAGSNSGNTIYF. This chain connects TRBV5-1 to TRBJ1-3; D remains unclear. Between the trimmed V and J ends, which lost 0 bases and 0 bases, there was a span of 10 bases. The CDR3 length is 16 residues. Per germline, CDR1 SGHRS and CDR2 YFSETQ. The whole variable domain, remainder taken from reference TRBV5-1 and TRBJ1-3, is KAGVTQTPRYLIKTRGQQVTLSCSPISGHRSVSWYQQTPGQGLQFLFEYFSETQRNKGNFPGRFSGRQFSNSRSEMNVSTLELGDSALYLCASSLAGSNSGNTIYFGEGSWLTVV.

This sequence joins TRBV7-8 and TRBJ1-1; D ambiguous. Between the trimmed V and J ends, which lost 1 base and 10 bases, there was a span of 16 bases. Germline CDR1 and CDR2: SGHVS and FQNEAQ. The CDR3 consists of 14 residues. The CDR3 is CASSLGAWAEGAFF. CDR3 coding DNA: TGTGCCAGCAGCTTAGGGGCCTGGGCCGAGGGAGCTTTCTTT.

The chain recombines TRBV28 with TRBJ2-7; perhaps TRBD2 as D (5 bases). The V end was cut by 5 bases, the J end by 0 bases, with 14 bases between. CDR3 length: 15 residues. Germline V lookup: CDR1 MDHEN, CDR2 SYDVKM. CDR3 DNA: TGTGCCAGCAGTCTCAGGACTGCCCGCTCCTACGAGCAGTACTTC. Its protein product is CASSLRTARSYEQYF.

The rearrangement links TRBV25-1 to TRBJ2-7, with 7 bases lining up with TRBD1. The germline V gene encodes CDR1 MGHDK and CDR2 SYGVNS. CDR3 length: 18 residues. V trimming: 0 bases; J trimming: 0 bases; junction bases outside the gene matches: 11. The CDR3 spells CASSEYTTGQASSYEQYF. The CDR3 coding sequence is TGTGCCAGCAGTGAATATACCACCGGACAGGCTTCCTCCTACGAGCAGTACTTC.

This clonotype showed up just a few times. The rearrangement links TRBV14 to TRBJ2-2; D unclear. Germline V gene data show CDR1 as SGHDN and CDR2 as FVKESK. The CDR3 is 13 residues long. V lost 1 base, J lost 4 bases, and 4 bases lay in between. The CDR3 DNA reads TGTGCCAGCAGCCAAGGGTCCACCGGGGAGCTGTTTTTT. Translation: CASSQGSTGELFF.